The 8 T cell receptor beta chains below were found in one sample sequenced in a study of cytomegalovirus exposure and HLA in healthy donors. Primers for the PCR totalled 60 Vbeta and 13 Jbeta. Method: immunoSEQ multiplex PCR; TCRdb's copy keeps in-frame clones and lacks some. The sample includes about 190,000 clones, over 65% of them seen just once. Sequenced: PBMCs. The receptors derive from a woman aged 25 to 39 in good health and CMV-seronegative.

This clone was counted once. The CDR3 here is CASSLLVAGVAAYNEQFF. The DNA of the CDR3 is TGCGCCAGCAGCCTTTTAGTAGCGGGAGTGGCGGCATACAATGAGCAGTTCTTC. The chain carries TRBV4-1 and TRBJ2-1; 9 bases are shared with TRBD2. Germline V CDR1 and CDR2: MGHRA, YSYEKL. The junction had 14 bases not matched to a gene; V was cut back by 4 bases and J by 4 bases. This CDR3 spans 18 amino acids.

This chain joins TRBV7-2 and TRBJ2-3; 7 bases are a match to TRBD2. Germline values: CDR1 SGHTA, CDR2 FQGNSA. Germline trimming cut 5 bases from V and 5 bases from J; bases unmatched to any gene: 13. This CDR3 has 16 amino acids. The CDR3 DNA is TGTGCCAGCAGCACAATCGGACCGGGAGGCGGAGATACGCAGTATTTT. Protein sequence: CASSTIGPGGGDTQYF.

The chain recombines TRBV6-5 with TRBJ1-1, with TRBD1 identical over 8 bases. Per the germline V gene, CDR1 is MNHEY and CDR2 is SVGAGI. With 4 bases clipped from V and 0 bases from J, the junction kept 1 base outside the gene matches. The CDR3 loop spans 14 amino acids. The DNA for the CDR3 is TGTGCCAGCAGTTCAGGGGGCTTGAACACTGAAGCTTTCTTT. Protein sequence: CASSSGGLNTEAFF.

The chain's CDR3 is CASSFGQTRGELFF. As DNA, the CDR3 is TGTGCCAGCAGCTTCGGACAGACCCGCGGGGAGCTGTTTTTT. The chain carries TRBV7-2 and TRBJ2-2; perhaps TRBD1 as D (6 bases). Germline CDR1 SGHTA, CDR2 FQGNSA. CDR3 size: 14 residues. V was trimmed by 3 bases and J by 7 bases, leaving 12 bases between them.

The J gene is TRBJ2-4, the V gene TRBV7-8; no definite D call. V was cut by 2 bases and J by 1 base, with 15 bases left in between. The CDR3 length is 17 residues. The V gene's germline CDR1 is SGHVS and CDR2 FQNEAQ. As DNA, the CDR3 is TGTGCCAGCAGCTTAAGTGAGACTCGGTCGGCCAAAAACATTCAGTACTTC. Translated: CASSLSETRSAKNIQYF.

V usage is TRBV14 and J usage is TRBJ2-2; maybe TRBD2 (6 bases). The CDR3 consists of 16 residues. In germline, CDR1 is SGHDN, CDR2 FVKESK. The V end lost 1 base, the J end lost 4 bases, and 13 bases lay between the germline ends. CDR3 sequence: CASSQARRGGTGELFF. CDR3 DNA: TGTGCCAGCAGCCAAGCTCGGAGGGGAGGCACCGGGGAGCTGTTTTTT. Full variable domain (outside the CDR3, taken from reference TRBV14 and TRBJ2-2): EAGVTQFPSHSVIEKGQTVTLRCDPISGHDNLYWYRRVMGKEIKFLLHFVKESKQDESGMPNNRFLAERTGGTYSTLKVQPAELEDSGVYFCASSQARRGGTGELFFGEGSRLTVL.

This clone was seen more than once but under ten times. The rearrangement uses TRBV2 and TRBJ1-1; TRBD1 agrees at 8 bases. The CDR3 has 16 amino acids. Germline assignment: CDR1 SNHLY and CDR2 FYNNEI. V lost 6 bases, J lost 0 bases, and 9 bases stayed unmatched. CDR3 region: CASSQGQGGMNTEAFF. CDR3 sequence (DNA): TGTGCCAGCAGCCAAGGACAGGGAGGGATGAACACTGAAGCTTTCTTT.

CDR3 protein: CASSIGGGFSQPQHF. CDR3 in DNA: TGTGCCAGTAGTATAGGAGGGGGTTTTTCTCAGCCCCAGCATTTT. The chain couples TRBV19 to TRBJ1-5; tentatively, D is TRBD1 (6 bases). V dropped 1 base and J dropped 6 bases, with 13 bases sitting between them. Germline V gene sequence: CDR1 LNHDA, CDR2 SQIVND (reference sequence). This CDR3 is 15 amino acids long.